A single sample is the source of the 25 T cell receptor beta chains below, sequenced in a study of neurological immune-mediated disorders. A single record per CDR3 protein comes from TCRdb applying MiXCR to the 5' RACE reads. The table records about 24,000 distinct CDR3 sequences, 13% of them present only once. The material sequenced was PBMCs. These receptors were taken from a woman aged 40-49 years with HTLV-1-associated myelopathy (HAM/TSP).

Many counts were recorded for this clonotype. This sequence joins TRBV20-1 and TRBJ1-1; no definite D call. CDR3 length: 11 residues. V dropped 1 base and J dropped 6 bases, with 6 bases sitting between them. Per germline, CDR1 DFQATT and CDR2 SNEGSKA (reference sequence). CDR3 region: CSARGYPEAFF. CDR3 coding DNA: TGCAGTGCTAGAGGTTACCCTGAAGCTTTCTTT.

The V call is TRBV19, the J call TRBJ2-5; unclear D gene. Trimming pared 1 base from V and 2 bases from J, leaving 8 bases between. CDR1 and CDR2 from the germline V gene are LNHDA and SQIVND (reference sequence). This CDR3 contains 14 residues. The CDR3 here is CASSIALVQETQYF. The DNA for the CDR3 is TGTGCCAGTAGTATAGCTCTAGTTCAAGAGACCCAGTACTTC.

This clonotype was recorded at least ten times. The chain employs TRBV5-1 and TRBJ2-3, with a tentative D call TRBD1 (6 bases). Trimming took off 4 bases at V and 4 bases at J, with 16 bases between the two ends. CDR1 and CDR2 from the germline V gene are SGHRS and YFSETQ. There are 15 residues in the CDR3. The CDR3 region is CASSDQGKGPDTQYF. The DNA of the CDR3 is TGCGCCAGCAGCGACCAGGGGAAGGGCCCAGATACGCAGTATTTT.

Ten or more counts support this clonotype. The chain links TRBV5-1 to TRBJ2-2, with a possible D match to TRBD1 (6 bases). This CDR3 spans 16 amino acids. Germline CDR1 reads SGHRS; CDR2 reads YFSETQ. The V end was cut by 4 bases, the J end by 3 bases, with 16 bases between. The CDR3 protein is CASSTKQGQDTGELFF. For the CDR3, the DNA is TGCGCCAGCAGCACGAAACAGGGCCAGGACACCGGGGAGCTGTTTTTT.

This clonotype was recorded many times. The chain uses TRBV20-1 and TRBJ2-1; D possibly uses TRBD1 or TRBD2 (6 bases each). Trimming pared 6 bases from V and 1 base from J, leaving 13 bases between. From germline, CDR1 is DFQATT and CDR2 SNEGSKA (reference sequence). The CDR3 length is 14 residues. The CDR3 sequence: CSATTGRSYNEQFF. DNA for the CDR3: TGCAGTGCAACTACAGGGAGGTCCTACAATGAGCAGTTCTTC.

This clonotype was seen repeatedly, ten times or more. The CDR3 reads CAISESGGLGTDTQYF. The CDR3 DNA sequence: TGTGCCATCAGTGAGTCGGGGGGGCTCGGCACAGATACGCAGTATTTT. The J gene is TRBJ2-3, the V gene TRBV10-3; possibly TRBD2 for D (7 bases). CDR1 and CDR2 from the germline V gene are ENHRY and SYGVKD. The CDR3 is made up of 16 amino acids. Trimming removed 0 bases at V and 1 base at J, with 11 bases between.

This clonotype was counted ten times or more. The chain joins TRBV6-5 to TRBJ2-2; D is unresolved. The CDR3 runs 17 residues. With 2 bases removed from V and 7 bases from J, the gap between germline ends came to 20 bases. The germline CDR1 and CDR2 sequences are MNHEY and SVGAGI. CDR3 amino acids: CASSYPRSGSSNGELFF. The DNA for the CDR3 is TGTGCCAGCAGTTACCCCAGGAGTGGTTCATCTAACGGGGAGCTGTTTTTT.

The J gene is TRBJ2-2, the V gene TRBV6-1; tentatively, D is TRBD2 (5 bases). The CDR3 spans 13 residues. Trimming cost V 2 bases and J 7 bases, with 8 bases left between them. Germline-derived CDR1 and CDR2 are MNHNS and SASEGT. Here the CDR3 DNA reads TGTGCCAGCAGTGAATTGGGGAGCGGGGAGCTGTTTTTT. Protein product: CASSELGSGELFF.

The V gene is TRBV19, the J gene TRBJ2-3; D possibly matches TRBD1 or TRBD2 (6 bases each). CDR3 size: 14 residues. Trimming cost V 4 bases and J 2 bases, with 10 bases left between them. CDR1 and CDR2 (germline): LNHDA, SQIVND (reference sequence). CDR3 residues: CASSRTGATDTQYF. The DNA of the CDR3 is TGTGCCAGTAGTAGGACGGGGGCCACAGATACGCAGTATTTT.

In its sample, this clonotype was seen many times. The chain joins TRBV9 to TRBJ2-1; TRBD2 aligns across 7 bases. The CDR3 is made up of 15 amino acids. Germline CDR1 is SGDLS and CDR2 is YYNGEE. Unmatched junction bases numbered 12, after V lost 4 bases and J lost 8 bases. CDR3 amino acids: CASSPPGREKDEQFF. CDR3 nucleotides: TGTGCCAGCAGCCCCCCCGGGCGGGAGAAAGATGAGCAGTTCTTC.

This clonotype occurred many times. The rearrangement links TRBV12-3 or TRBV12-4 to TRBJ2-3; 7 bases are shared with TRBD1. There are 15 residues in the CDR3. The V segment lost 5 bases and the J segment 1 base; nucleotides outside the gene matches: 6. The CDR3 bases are TGTGCCAGCAGTAAAAGCACAGGGGGCACAGATACGCAGTATTTT. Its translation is CASSKSTGGTDTQYF.

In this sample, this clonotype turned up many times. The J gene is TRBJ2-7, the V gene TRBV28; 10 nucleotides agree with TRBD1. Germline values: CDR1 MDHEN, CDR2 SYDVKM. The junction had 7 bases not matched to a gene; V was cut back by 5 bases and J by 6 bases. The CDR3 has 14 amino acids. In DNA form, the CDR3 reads TGTGCCAGCAGTGTCGGGACAGGGGAATCCGAGCAGTACTTC. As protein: CASSVGTGESEQYF.

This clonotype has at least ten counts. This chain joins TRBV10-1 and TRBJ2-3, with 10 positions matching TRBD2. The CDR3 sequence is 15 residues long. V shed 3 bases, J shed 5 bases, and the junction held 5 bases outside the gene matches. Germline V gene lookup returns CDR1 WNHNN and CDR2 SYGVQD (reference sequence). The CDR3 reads CASSESGRAGDTQYF. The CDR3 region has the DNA TGCGCCAGCAGTGAAAGCGGGAGGGCCGGAGATACGCAGTATTTT.

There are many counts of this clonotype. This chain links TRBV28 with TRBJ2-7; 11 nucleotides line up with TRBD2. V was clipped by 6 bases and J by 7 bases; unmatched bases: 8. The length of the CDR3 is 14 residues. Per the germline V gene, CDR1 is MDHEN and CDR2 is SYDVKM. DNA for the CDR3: TGTGCCAGCAGGCATAGCGGGGGGGCAGGGGAGCAGTACGTC. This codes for CASRHSGGAGEQYV.

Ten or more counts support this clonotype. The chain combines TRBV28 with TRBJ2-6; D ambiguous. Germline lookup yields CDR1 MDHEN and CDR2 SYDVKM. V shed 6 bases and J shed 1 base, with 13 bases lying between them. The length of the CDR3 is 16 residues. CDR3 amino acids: CASSPPQDSGANVLTF. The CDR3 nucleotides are TGTGCCAGCAGCCCCCCCCAGGATTCTGGGGCCAACGTCCTGACTTTC.

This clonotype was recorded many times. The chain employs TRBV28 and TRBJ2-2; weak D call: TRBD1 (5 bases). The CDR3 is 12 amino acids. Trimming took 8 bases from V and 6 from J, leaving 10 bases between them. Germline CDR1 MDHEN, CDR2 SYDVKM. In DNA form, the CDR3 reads TGTGCCAGCGCTGAGACAGCCGGGGAGCTGTTTTTT. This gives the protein CASAETAGELFF.

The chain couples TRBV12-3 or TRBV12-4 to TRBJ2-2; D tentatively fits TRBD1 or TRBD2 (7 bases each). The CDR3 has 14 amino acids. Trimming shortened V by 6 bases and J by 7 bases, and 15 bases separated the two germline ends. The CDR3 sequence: CASSPGGAGGELFF. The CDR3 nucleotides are TGTGCCAGCAGCCCAGGGGGGGCCGGCGGGGAGCTGTTTTTT.

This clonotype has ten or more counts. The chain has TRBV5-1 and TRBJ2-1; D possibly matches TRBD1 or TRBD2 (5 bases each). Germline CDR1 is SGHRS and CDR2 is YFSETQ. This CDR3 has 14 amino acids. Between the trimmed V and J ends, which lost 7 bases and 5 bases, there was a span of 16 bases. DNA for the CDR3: TGCGCCAGCTCCCCGGGACCGGGCGACAATGAGCAGTTCTTC. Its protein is CASSPGPGDNEQFF.

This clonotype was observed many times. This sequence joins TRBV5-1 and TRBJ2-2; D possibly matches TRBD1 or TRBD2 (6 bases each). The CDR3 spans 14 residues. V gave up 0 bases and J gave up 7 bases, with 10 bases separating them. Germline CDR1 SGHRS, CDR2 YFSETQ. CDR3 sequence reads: CASSLARGRGELFF. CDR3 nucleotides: TGCGCCAGCAGCTTGGCCCGGGGGCGCGGGGAGCTGTTTTTT.

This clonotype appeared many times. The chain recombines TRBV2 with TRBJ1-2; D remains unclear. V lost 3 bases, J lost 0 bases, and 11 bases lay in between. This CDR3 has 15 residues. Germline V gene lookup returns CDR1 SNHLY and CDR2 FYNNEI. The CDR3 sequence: CASSETSAANYGYTF. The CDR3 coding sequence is TGTGCCAGCAGTGAGACTAGCGCCGCTAACTATGGCTACACCTTC.

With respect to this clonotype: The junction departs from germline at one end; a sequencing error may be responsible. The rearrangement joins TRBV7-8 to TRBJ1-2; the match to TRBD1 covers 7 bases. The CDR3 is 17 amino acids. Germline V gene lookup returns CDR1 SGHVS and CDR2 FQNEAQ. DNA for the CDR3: TGTGCCAGCAGCTTAAGAGGGGGCAACCCACTATCGAAAGGCTACAGCTTC. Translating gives CASSLRGGNPLSKGYSF.

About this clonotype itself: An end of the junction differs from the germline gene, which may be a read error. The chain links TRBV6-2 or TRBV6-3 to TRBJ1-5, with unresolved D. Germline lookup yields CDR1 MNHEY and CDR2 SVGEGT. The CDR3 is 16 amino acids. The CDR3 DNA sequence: TGTGCCAGCAGTTACTCTGAAGGTGCCGGCAATCAGCCCCTGCATTTT. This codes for CASSYSEGAGNQPLHF.

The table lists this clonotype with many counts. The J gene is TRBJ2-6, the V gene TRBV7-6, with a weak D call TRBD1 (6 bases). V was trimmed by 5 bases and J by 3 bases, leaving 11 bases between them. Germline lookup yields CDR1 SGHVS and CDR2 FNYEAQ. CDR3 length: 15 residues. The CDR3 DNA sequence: TGTGCCAGCAGCCACAGGGTTGATGGGGCCAACGTCCTGACTTTC. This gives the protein CASSHRVDGANVLTF.

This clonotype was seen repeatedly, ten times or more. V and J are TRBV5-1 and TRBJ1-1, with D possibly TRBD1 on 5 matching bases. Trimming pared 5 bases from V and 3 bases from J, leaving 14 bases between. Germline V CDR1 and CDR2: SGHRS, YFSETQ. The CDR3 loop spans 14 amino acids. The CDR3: CASRPLWGDTEAFF. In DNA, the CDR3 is TGCGCCAGCAGGCCTCTTTGGGGGGACACTGAAGCTTTCTTT.

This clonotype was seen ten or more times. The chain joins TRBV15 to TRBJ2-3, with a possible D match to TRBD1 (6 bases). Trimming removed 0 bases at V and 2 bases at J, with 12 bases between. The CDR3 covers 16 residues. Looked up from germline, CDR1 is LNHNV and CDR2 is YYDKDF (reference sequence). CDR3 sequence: CATSRDMGTFTDTQYF. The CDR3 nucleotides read TGTGCCACCAGCAGAGATATGGGGACATTCACAGATACGCAGTATTTT.